This passage covers 3 T cell receptor beta chains from one sample sequenced in a study of neoadjuvant nivolumab and ipilimumab in lung cancer. Assay: immunoSEQ multiplex PCR; the TCRdb copy retains only in-frame clones and omits some. The sample has around 20,000 clones; 76% are singletons. Here the sequenced sample was tumor tissue, taken after neoadjuvant nivolumab, alone or with ipilimumab, at or shortly before surgery. The receptors here all came from an adult with non-small cell lung cancer.

The V and J genes are TRBV19 and TRBJ2-3; D gene uncertain. V was pared by 5 bases and J by 0 bases, with 6 bases between. This CDR3 is 13 amino acids long. CDR1 and CDR2 (germline): LNHDA, SQIVND (reference sequence). The CDR3 DNA follows: TGTGCCAGTAGTTACACTAGCACAGATACGCAGTATTTT. Encoded protein: CASSYTSTDTQYF. Combining the CDR3 with reference TRBV19 and TRBJ2-3 gives the whole variable domain DGGITQSPKYLFRKEGQNVTLSCEQNLNHDAMYWYRQDPGQGLRLIYYSQIVNDFQKGDIAEGYSVSREKKESFPLTVTSAQKNPTAFYLCASSYTSTDTQYFGPGTRLTVL.

Regarding this clone: Other DNA sequences of this sample code for an identical CDR3. The CDR3 sequence: CASSDNYGYTF. In DNA, the CDR3 is TGTGCCAGCAGTGACAACTATGGCTACACCTTC. This rearrangement joins TRBV2 to TRBJ1-2, with D unclear. Germline V CDR1 and CDR2: SNHLY, FYNNEI. The CDR3 runs 11 residues. The V end lost 3 bases, the J end lost 2 bases, and 1 base lay between the germline ends.

This clone was seen more than once but under ten times. The chain recombines TRBV18 with TRBJ2-2; unclear D gene. The CDR3 spans 15 residues. The germline V and J ends were trimmed by 3 bases and 5 bases, with 13 bases remaining between them. Germline loops: CDR1 KGHSH, CDR2 LQKENI. In DNA, the CDR3 is TGTGCCAGCTCACCCCCGAAGGAGAAGACCGGGGAGCTGTTTTTT. Translation gives CASSPPKEKTGELFF.